Listed here is a single TCR beta chain. Its target is not known. These data originate in a study of T cell responses to AZD1222 COVID-19 vaccine. General study results and limits: Two doses of AZD1222 preceded a rise in Spike-specific TCR breadth and depth. Clonal diversity was possibly underestimated; the donors were predominantly white British and more often female. As reported, nearly half of all spike-specific TCRs target variant regions that are unmutated. It was only after the peak T cell response that any repertoires were sampled.

CDR1 is DFQATT, CDR2 SNEGSKA, per germline (reference sequence). The CDR3 covers 15 residues. The V and J ends lost 3 bases and 0 bases respectively, with 12 bases between them. Clones were read by immunoSEQ multiplex PCR, and TCRdb kept only the in-frame ones, dropping some. The repertoire consists of roughly 130,000 clones, with around 94% occurring once and the leading ten covering over 6.5%. The chain employs TRBV20-1 and TRBJ1-5; D unresolved. This clonotype originated in an adult in good health. The sample here was peripheral blood, taken on day 0 of AZD1222 vaccination. The CDR3: CSASRPAYSNQPQHF. As DNA, the CDR3 is TGCAGTGCTAGTCGCCCAGCCTATAGCAATCAGCCCCAGCATTTT.